The clone carrying this T cell receptor (beta chain) was seen ten or more times. A UMI-containing oligonucleotide was joined by 3' ligation to the TCR cDNA template. Whole-blood samples were more than 2 ml of peripheral blood from healthy adult volunteers. Reverse transcription used DNase-treated unsorted total RNA, aiming for roughly 1 to 1,100 ng. The SP2 primer and nested alpha and beta constant region primers amplified ligated cDNA in four rounds. Reverse transcription of blood and skin TCR RNA was primed at alpha and beta constant regions. TCRdb called the 5' RACE reads again in MiXCR, with one record for every CDR3 protein. Of roughly 60,000 distinct CDR3 sequences listed, 7.2% are singletons. CDR3 size: 10 residues. V lost 11 bases to trimming and J lost 6 bases, with 8 bases between them. CDR1 is SEHNR and CDR2 is FQNEAQ in the germline V gene (reference sequence). The data derive from a study of naive and memory T cell subsets.

This chain uses TRBV7-9 with TRBJ2-1, with D unresolved. The sequence was collected from a male donor in good health. The DNA for the CDR3 is TGTGCCCTCCAATTCAATGAGCAGTTCTTC. This encodes CALQFNEQFF.